The 7 T cell receptor beta chains in this list originate from one sample, sequenced in a study of cytomegalovirus exposure and HLA in healthy donors. The PCR had 60 Vbeta and 13 Jbeta primers. The method was immunoSEQ multiplex PCR; TCRdb's version includes in-frame clones alone and lacks a portion of them. The data hold roughly 99,000 clones, with 76% observed a single time. Specimen: PBMCs. The receptors here all came from a man aged 18 to 29 in good health and CMV-seronegative.

V gene TRBV6-6 combines with J gene TRBJ1-2, with D maybe TRBD1 (5 bases). Trimming removed 0 bases at V and 2 bases at J, with 7 bases between. CDR1 and CDR2 from the germline V gene are MNHNY and SVGAGI (reference sequence). This CDR3 has 14 residues. The CDR3, as DNA: TGTGCCAGCAGTTACTCTGACAGCAACTATGGCTACACCTTC. It specifies CASSYSDSNYGYTF.

CDR3 residues: CASSQGLVTDTQYF. The CDR3 bases are TGTGCCAGCAGCCAGGGACTAGTCACAGATACGCAGTATTTT. This chain uses TRBV4-2 with TRBJ2-3, with 8 bases identical to TRBD2. The CDR3 is made up of 14 amino acids. With V trimmed by 3 bases and J by 2 bases, 1 base remained unmatched. Germline V CDR1 and CDR2: LGHNA, YNFKEQ.

This clone has more than one count but fewer than ten. Within the sample, other DNA sequences also encode this same CDR3. The rearrangement uses TRBV18 and TRBJ1-1, with TRBD1 matching 9 bases. Trimming at V came to 6 bases and at J to 3 bases, leaving 5 bases not matched to a gene. Per germline, CDR1 KGHSH and CDR2 LQKENI. This CDR3 comprises 14 residues. The CDR3 reads CASSPRTGDTEAFF. The CDR3 DNA is TGTGCCAGCTCGCCCCGGACAGGGGACACTGAAGCTTTCTTT.

There are a few counts of this clone. The chain combines TRBV7-3 with TRBJ2-6, with D unclear. V lost 2 bases and J 0 bases, leaving 8 bases between the germline ends. The CDR3 has 16 amino acids. The germline V gene encodes CDR1 SGHTA and CDR2 FQGTGA. The CDR3 sequence is CASSLGLFSGANVLTF. The CDR3 DNA reads TGTGCCAGCAGCTTAGGGCTGTTCTCTGGGGCCAACGTCCTGACTTTC.

The rearrangement links TRBV9 to TRBJ1-5; weak D call: TRBD1 (5 bases). The CDR3 has 16 amino acids. The germline CDR1 and CDR2 sequences are SGDLS and YYNGEE. Trimming left V 0 bases short and J 6 bases short, with 16 bases between. CDR3 bases: TGTGCCAGCAGCGTAGACCCGGGGGTCGGTCTTCAGCCCCAGCATTTT. Translating it yields CASSVDPGVGLQPQHF.

The V call is TRBV5-4, the J call TRBJ1-6, with D perhaps matching TRBD1 (5 bases). The germline V gene has CDR1 SGHNT and CDR2 YYREEE (reference sequence). The CDR3 is made up of 15 amino acids. V lost 0 bases, J lost 9 bases, and 13 bases lay in between. The CDR3: CASSLEQGSVSPLHF. Written as DNA, the CDR3 is TGTGCCAGCAGCTTGGAGCAGGGTTCGGTTTCACCCCTCCACTTT.

This clone has just one count. The chain carries TRBV5-1 and TRBJ2-2, with 7 nucleotides matching TRBD2. The V and J ends lost 1 base and 4 bases, in that order; junction bases with no gene match: 7. From germline, CDR1 is SGHRS and CDR2 YFSETQ. The CDR3 totals 16 residues. The CDR3 sequence is CASSLMGGAPTGELFF. CDR3 in DNA: TGCGCCAGCAGCTTGATGGGAGGGGCCCCCACCGGGGAGCTGTTTTTT.